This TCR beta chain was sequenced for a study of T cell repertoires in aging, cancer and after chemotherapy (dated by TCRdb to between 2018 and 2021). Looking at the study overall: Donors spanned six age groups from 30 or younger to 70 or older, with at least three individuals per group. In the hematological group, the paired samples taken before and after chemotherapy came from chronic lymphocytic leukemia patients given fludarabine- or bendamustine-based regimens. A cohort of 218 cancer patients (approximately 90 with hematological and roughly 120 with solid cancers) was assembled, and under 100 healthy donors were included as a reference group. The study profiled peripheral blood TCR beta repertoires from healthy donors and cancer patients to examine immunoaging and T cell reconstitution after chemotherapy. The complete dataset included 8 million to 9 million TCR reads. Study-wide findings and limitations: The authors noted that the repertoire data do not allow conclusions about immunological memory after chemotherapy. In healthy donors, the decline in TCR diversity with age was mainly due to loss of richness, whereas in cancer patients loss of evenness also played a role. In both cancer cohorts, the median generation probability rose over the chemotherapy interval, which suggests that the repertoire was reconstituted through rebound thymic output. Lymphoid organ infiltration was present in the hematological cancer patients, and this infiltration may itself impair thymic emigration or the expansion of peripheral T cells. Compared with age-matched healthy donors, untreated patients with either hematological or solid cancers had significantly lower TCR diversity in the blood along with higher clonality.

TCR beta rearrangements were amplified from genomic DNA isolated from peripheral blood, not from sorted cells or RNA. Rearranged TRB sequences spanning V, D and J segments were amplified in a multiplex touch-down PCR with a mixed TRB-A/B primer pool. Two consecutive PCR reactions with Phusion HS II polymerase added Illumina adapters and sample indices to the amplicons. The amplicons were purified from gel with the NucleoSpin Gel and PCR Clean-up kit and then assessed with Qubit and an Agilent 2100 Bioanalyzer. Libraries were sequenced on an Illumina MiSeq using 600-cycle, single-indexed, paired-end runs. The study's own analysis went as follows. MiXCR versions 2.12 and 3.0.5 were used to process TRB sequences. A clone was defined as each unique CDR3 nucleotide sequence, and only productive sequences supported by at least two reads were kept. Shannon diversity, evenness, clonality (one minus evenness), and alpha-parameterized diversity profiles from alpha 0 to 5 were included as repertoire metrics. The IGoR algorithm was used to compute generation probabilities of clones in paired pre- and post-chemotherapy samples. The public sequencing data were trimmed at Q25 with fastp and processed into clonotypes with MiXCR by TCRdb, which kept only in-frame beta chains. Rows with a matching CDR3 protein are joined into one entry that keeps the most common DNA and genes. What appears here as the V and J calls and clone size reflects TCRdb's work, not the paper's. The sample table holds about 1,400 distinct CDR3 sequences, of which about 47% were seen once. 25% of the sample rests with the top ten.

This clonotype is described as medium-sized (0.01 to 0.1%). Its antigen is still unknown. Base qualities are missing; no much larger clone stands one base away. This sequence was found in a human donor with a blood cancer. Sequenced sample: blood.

CDR3 region: CASSFGRGGGYTF. The sequenced DNA is TGTGCCAGCAGCTTCGGGCGGGGGGGCGGCTACACCTTC. The rearrangement combines TRBV7-9 with TRBJ1-2; 6 matching bases give a weak D call of TRBD1. V and J are truncated by 3 bases and 8 bases respectively, leaving an intervening sequence of 13 bases. Taken from the germline V gene (reference sequence), the CDR1 and CDR2 loops are SEHNR and FQNEAQ. Inclusive of the bounding cysteine and phenylalanine, the CDR3 is 13 residues long. Only the CDR3 DNA is retained, 39 bases long and in frame from the first base.